These T cell receptor beta chains were read from a single sample in a study of neurological immune-mediated disorders. TCRdb reprocessed the 5' RACE reads with MiXCR, giving one entry per CDR3 protein. There are approximately 85,000 distinct CDR3 sequences in the sample; about 12% occur only once, and around 5.3% lies in the top ten. The sequenced sample was PBMCs. The receptors were gathered from a female donor with HTLV-1-associated myelopathy (HAM/TSP). Both conserved end residues are part of each CDR3. The D gene is left open where the match is weak. The size field is filled for only some rows; it gives once, few, many or a size class.

CDR3: CASSLSPMVAGGQRRNTQYF
DNA: TGTGCCAGCAGTTTAAGCCCAATGGTAGCGGGGGGACAAAGAAGGAATACGCAGTATTTT
V: TRBV12-3/TRBV12-4
J: TRBJ2-3
D: TRBD2
size: many

CDR3: CASSRYETVNEQFF
DNA: TGTGCCAGCAGCCGATACGAGACGGTCAATGAGCAGTTCTTC
V: TRBV3-1
J: TRBJ2-1
D: -
size: -

CDR3: CATSMAGVDGYTF
DNA: TGTGCCACCAGCATGGCAGGGGTGGATGGCTACACCTTC
V: TRBV15
J: TRBJ1-2
D: -
size: once

CDR3: CASSTTSGAANTGELFF
DNA: TGCGCCAGCAGCACTACTAGCGGCGCGGCCAACACCGGGGAGCTGTTTTTT
V: TRBV5-1
J: TRBJ2-2
D: TRBD2
size: many

CDR3: CASSQDRSTLDTQYF
DNA: TGTGCCAGCAGCCAAGATCGGTCTACCTTGGATACGCAGTATTTT
V: TRBV4-2
J: TRBJ2-3
D: -
size: many

CDR3: CASSLDRGANVLTF
DNA: TGTGCCAGCAGTTTGGACCGAGGGGCCAACGTCCTGACTTTC
V: TRBV28
J: TRBJ2-6
D: -
size: many

CDR3: CSPPAGGLVNSPLHF
DNA: TGCAGCCCCCCCGCTGGAGGACTGGTCAATTCACCCCTCCACTTT
V: TRBV29-1
J: TRBJ1-6
D: -
size: many

CDR3: CASRGDSSGANVLTF
DNA: TGTGCCAGCAGAGGCGACAGCTCTGGGGCCAACGTCCTGACTTTC
V: TRBV12-3/TRBV12-4
J: TRBJ2-6
D: -
size: -

CDR3: CASRKGQVPGQPQHF
DNA: TGCGCCAGCAGGAAGGGACAGGTTCCCGGTCAGCCCCAGCATTTT
V: TRBV5-1
J: TRBJ1-5
D: TRBD1
size: -

CDR3: CASSPDTTDTQYF
DNA: TGTGCCAGCAGTCCCGACACTACAGATACGCAGTATTTT
V: TRBV12-3/TRBV12-4
J: TRBJ2-3
D: -
size: many

CDR3: CASSLTTGSSTDTQYF
DNA: TGTGCCAGTAGTCTCACGACAGGTTCTAGCACAGATACGCAGTATTTT
V: TRBV19
J: TRBJ2-3
D: -
size: many

CDR3: CSVEVVSNQPQHF
DNA: TGCAGCGTTGAGGTGGTTAGCAATCAGCCCCAGCATTTT
V: TRBV29-1
J: TRBJ1-5
D: -
size: many

CDR3: CSVDTPDRQETQYF
DNA: TGCAGCGTTGACACCCCGGACAGACAAGAGACCCAGTACTTC
V: TRBV29-1
J: TRBJ2-5
D: -
size: many

CDR3: CASSPDGNAEAFF
DNA: TGCGCCAGCAGCCCCGACGGGAACGCTGAAGCTTTCTTT
V: TRBV5-1
J: TRBJ1-1
D: -
size: many

CDR3: CASRPKDGRPYEQYF
DNA: TGTGCCAGCAGACCCAAGGACGGACGACCCTACGAGCAGTACTTC
V: TRBV3-1
J: TRBJ2-7
D: -
size: -

CDR3: CASMGLAGALQETQYF
DNA: TGTGCCAGCATGGGTCTAGCGGGGGCCCTCCAAGAGACCCAGTACTTC
V: TRBV6-6
J: TRBJ2-5
D: TRBD2
size: few

CDR3: CASSLVVRKETQYF
DNA: TGTGCCAGCAGCTTAGTGGTTAGGAAGGAGACCCAGTACTTC
V: TRBV11-2
J: TRBJ2-5
D: -
size: many

CDR3: CSARSPRAKYGYTF
DNA: TGCAGTGCTAGGTCGCCAAGAGCCAAATATGGCTACACCTTC
V: TRBV20-1
J: TRBJ1-2
D: -
size: many

CDR3: CASSLPATPWSEQYF
DNA: TGTGCCAGCAGCTTACCGGCCACCCCGTGGAGCGAGCAGTACTTC
V: TRBV7-9
J: TRBJ2-7
D: -
size: -

CDR3: CASSLSGTEAFF
DNA: TGTGCCAGCAGTTTATCGGGCACTGAAGCTTTCTTT
V: TRBV12-3/TRBV12-4
J: TRBJ1-1
D: -
size: few

CDR3: CASSQDLSGPTYNEQFF
DNA: TGCGCCAGCAGCCAAGATTTATCGGGACCAACTTACAATGAGCAGTTCTTC
V: TRBV4-1
J: TRBJ2-1
D: -
size: -

CDR3: CSGTAGPSEQYF
DNA: TGCAGTGGAACGGCGGGGCCCTCCGAGCAGTACTTC
V: TRBV20-1
J: TRBJ2-7
D: -
size: many

CDR3: CASSSSWTSGGLLYNEQFF
DNA: TGTGCCAGCAGTTCATCCTGGACTAGCGGGGGGCTTCTCTACAATGAGCAGTTCTTC
V: TRBV12-3/TRBV12-4
J: TRBJ2-1
D: TRBD2
size: -

CDR3: CASSPRVTGETQYF
DNA: TGTGCCAGCAGCCCCCGGGTAACTGGAGAGACCCAGTACTTC
V: TRBV5-6
J: TRBJ2-5
D: -
size: many

CDR3: CASSLVAQGQETQYF
DNA: TGTGCCAGCAGCTTAGTAGCCCAGGGGCAAGAGACCCAGTACTTC
V: TRBV7-2
J: TRBJ2-5
D: -
size: many

CDR3: CASTSASGGGSTGELFF
DNA: TGCGCCAGCACCTCCGCATCTGGCGGGGGGAGCACCGGGGAGCTGTTTTTT
V: TRBV5-1
J: TRBJ2-2
D: TRBD2
size: many

CDR3: CASSQGLSPDTQYF
DNA: TGCGCCAGCAGCCAAGGACTTTCACCAGATACGCAGTATTTT
V: TRBV4-1
J: TRBJ2-3
D: -
size: many

CDR3: CSVQMKGADTQYF
DNA: TGCAGTGTACAGATGAAGGGGGCAGATACGCAGTATTTT
V: TRBV20-1
J: TRBJ2-3
D: -
size: medium-sized

CDR3: CSGGTGTDTQYF
DNA: TGCAGTGGGGGGACCGGCACAGATACGCAGTATTTT
V: TRBV20-1
J: TRBJ2-3
D: -
size: many

CDR3: CAISGGPEQPQHF
DNA: TGTGCCATCAGTGGGGGGCCGGAACAGCCCCAGCATTTT
V: TRBV10-3
J: TRBJ1-5
D: -
size: many